The 10 T cell receptor beta chains below come from one sample, sequenced in a study of T-cell memory formation after mild COVID-19. MiXCR was run by TCRdb on the 5' RACE reads, yielding one entry per CDR3 protein. The profile shows about 120,000 distinct CDR3 sequences, approximately 21% of them singletons. Sequencing used PBMCs or a T cell subset sorted from them (not recorded which). The receptors here all came from a man aged 18 to 30 who had mild COVID-19 (a few samples of this study predate the infection). Cell type and time point are not known.

This clonotype was seen more than once but under ten times. The rearrangement uses TRBV12-3 or TRBV12-4 and TRBJ2-5; 7 bases match TRBD2. The CDR3 has 12 residues. V lost 7 bases to trimming and J lost 4 bases; unmatched junction nucleotides: 3. In DNA form, the CDR3 reads TGTGCCAGCACTAGCGGAGGAGAGACCCAGTACTTC. Amino acids: CASTSGGETQYF.

This clonotype came up a few times. This CDR3 reads CASSLKVLNEQFF. DNA for the CDR3: TGTGCCAGCAGCTTGAAGGTTTTGAATGAGCAGTTCTTC. The rearrangement uses TRBV7-6 and TRBJ2-1; no reliable D call. The CDR3 has 13 residues. V was shortened by 3 bases and J by 7 bases, with 10 bases between the two germline ends. Germline V gives CDR1 SGHVS, CDR2 FNYEAQ.

This clonotype was counted a few times. The chain uses TRBV20-1 and TRBJ1-5, with TRBD1 matching 9 bases. CDR1 DFQATT and CDR2 SNEGSKA come from the germline V gene (reference sequence). The J segment lost 6 bases and the V segment lost 1 base, leaving 7 bases of the junction unmatched. The CDR3 totals 15 residues. The CDR3 DNA follows: TGCAGTGCTAGAGCCTCCGAGGACAGGGGTCAGCCCCAGCATTTT. It specifies CSARASEDRGQPQHF.

This clonotype was observed a handful of times. DNA of the CDR3: TGTGCCAGTAGTGGGAACAGTCAGGGAACTGAAGCTTTCTTT. This sequence encodes CASSGNSQGTEAFF. This chain links TRBV19 with TRBJ1-1; D might be TRBD1 (5 bases). Per germline, CDR1 LNHDA and CDR2 SQIVND (reference sequence). Trimming took off 5 bases at V and 5 bases at J, with 15 bases between the two ends. CDR3 size: 14 residues. The full variable domain, rest sourced from reference TRBV19 and TRBJ1-1, is DGGITQSPKYLFRKEGQNVTLSCEQNLNHDAMYWYRQDPGQGLRLIYYSQIVNDFQKGDIAEGYSVSREKKESFPLTVTSAQKNPTAFYLCASSGNSQGTEAFFGQGTRLTVV.

V usage is TRBV4-1 and J usage is TRBJ2-7, with TRBD1 as a possible D gene (6 bases). V dropped 0 bases and J dropped 3 bases, with 21 bases sitting between them. This CDR3 comprises 18 residues. CDR1 and CDR2 (germline): MGHRA, YSYEKL. The CDR3, as DNA: TGCGCCAGCAGCCAAGACCCGGTGGGAGAGGACAGCCTCTACGAGCAGTACGTC. Amino acids: CASSQDPVGEDSLYEQYV.

The V call is TRBV7-6, the J call TRBJ1-1; weak D call: TRBD1 (5 bases). Trimming cost V 5 bases and J 4 bases, with 11 bases left between them. Germline V gene data show CDR1 as SGHVS and CDR2 as FNYEAQ. CDR3 size: 13 residues. The CDR3 spells CASSQGTRTEAFF. The DNA for the CDR3 is TGTGCCAGCAGCCAGGGTACCCGCACTGAAGCTTTCTTT.

This clonotype was observed a handful of times. V is TRBV5-1 and J is TRBJ1-1; no clear D gene. The V and J ends lost 4 bases and 4 bases respectively, with 20 bases between them. This CDR3 has 16 residues. The germline V gene has CDR1 SGHRS and CDR2 YFSETQ. The CDR3 sequence is CASSLYLYSWTTEAFF. The CDR3 DNA is TGCGCCAGCAGCCTTTATCTCTATTCTTGGACCACTGAAGCTTTCTTT.

The count of this clonotype is one. The J gene is TRBJ2-1, the V gene TRBV29-1, with 7 bases fitting TRBD2. Looked up from germline, CDR1 is SQVTM and CDR2 is ANQGSEA. Germline trimming cut 7 bases from V and 10 bases from J; bases unmatched to any gene: 16. CDR3 length equals 14 residues. This CDR3 is CSADRTSEFVEQFF. As DNA, the CDR3 is TGCAGCGCAGATAGGACTAGTGAATTCGTGGAGCAGTTCTTC.

The V call is TRBV4-3, the J call TRBJ1-1; 9 nucleotides align to TRBD1. Germline V gene sequence: CDR1 LGHNA, CDR2 YSLEER. There are 15 residues in the CDR3. J gave up 4 bases and V 4 bases, and 7 bases lay outside the gene matches. CDR3 sequence (DNA): TGCGCCAGCAGCCGACTAGACAGGGGGGGCACTGAAGCTTTCTTT. Its translation is CASSRLDRGGTEAFF.

The chain recombines TRBV4-1 with TRBJ2-3; D unclear. Germline V CDR1 and CDR2: MGHRA, YSYEKL. V lost 4 bases to trimming and J lost 2 bases, with 13 bases between them. The CDR3 contains 15 residues. The CDR3 region has the DNA TGCGCCAGCAGCCCCTCCCCGGCGCCCACAGATACGCAGTATTTT. Translated, it gives CASSPSPAPTDTQYF.